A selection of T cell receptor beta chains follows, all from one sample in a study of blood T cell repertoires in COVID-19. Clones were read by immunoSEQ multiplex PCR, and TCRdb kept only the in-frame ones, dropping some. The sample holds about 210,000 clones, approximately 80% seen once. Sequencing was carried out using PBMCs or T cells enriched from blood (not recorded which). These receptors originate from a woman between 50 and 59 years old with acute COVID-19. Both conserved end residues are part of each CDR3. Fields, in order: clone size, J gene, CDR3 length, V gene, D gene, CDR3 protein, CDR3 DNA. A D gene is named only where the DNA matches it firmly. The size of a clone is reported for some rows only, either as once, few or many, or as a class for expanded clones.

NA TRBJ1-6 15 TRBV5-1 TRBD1 CASSRTGEFNSPLHF TGCGCCAGCAGCCGGACAGGGGAATTTAATTCACCCCTCCACTTT
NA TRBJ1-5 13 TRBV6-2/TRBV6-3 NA CASSYSSPQPQHF TGTGCCAGCAGTTACTCGAGTCCCCAGCCCCAGCATTTT
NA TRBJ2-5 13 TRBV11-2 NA CASSLAYQETQYF TGTGCCAGCAGCTTAGCCTACCAAGAGACCCAGTACTTC
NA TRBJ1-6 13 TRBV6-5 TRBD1 CASRDRVQSPLHF TGTGCCAGCCGAGACAGGGTTCAATCACCCCTCCACTTT
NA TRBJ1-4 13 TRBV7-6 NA CASSNPGGEKLFF TGTGCCAGCAGCAATCCCGGGGGGGAAAAACTGTTTTTT
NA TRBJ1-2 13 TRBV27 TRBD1 CASRPTGVGGYTF TGTGCCAGCCGTCCAACAGGGGTCGGTGGCTACACCTTC
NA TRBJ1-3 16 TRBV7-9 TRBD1 CASSSGQGVSGNTIYF TGTGCCAGCAGCTCCGGACAGGGAGTCTCTGGAAACACCATATATTTT
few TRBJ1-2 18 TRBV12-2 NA CASRLANASGAELGGYTF TGTGCAAGTCGCTTAGCTAATGCGTCGGGAGCTGAGTTGGGAGGCTACACCTTC
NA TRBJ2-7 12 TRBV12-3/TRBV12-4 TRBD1 CASSRQGYEQYF TGTGCCAGCAGCCGACAGGGATACGAGCAGTACTTC
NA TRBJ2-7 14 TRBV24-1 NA CATSETSRQGEQYF TGTGCCACCAGTGAAACTTCAAGACAAGGCGAGCAGTACTTC
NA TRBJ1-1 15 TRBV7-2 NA CASSWVQTGNTEAFF TGTGCCAGCAGCTGGGTCCAGACAGGGAACACTGAAGCTTTCTTT
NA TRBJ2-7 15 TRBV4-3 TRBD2 CASSQDRGGTNEQYF TGCGCCAGCAGCCAAGATCGCGGGGGAACCAACGAGCAGTACTTC
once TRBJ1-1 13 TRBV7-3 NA CASSTQGNTEAFF TGTGCCAGCAGCACACAGGGGAACACTGAAGCTTTCTTT
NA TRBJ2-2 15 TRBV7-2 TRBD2 CASTPAGGPTGELFF TGTGCCAGCACCCCGGCGGGGGGGCCTACCGGGGAGCTGTTTTTT
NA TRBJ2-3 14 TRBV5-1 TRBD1 CASIPGQSTDTQYF TGCGCCAGCATTCCGGGACAGAGCACAGATACGCAGTATTTT
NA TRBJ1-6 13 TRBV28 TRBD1 CASSGTGGRDSHF TGTGCCAGCAGCGGGACAGGGGGACGGGACTCCCACTTT
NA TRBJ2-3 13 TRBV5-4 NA CASSLSLRDTQYF TGTGCCAGCAGCCTCAGTTTAAGAGATACGCAGTATTTT
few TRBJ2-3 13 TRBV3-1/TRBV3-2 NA CASSRTVADTQYF TGTGCCAGCAGCCGAACTGTAGCAGATACGCAGTATTTT
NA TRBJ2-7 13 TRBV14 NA CASSQAFSYEQYF TGTGCCAGCAGCCAAGCCTTTTCCTACGAGCAGTACTTC
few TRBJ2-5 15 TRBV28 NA CASRTVGTVKETQYF TGTGCCAGCAGGACGGTAGGGACTGTTAAAGAGACCCAGTACTTC
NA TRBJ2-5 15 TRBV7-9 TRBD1 CASSSPGTGAETQYF TGTGCCAGCAGCTCCCCCGGGACAGGGGCCGAGACCCAGTACTTC
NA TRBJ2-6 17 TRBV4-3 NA CASSQDYRGGGANVLTF TGCGCCAGCAGCCAAGATTACAGGGGAGGTGGGGCCAACGTCCTGACTTTC
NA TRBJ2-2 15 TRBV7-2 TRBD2 CASSLGGVRTGELFF TGTGCCAGCAGCTTGGGAGGGGTTAGGACCGGGGAGCTGTTTTTT
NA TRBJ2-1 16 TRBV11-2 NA CASSLAGLSGGNEQFF TGTGCCAGCAGCTTAGCGGGACTGAGTGGGGGCAATGAGCAGTTCTTC
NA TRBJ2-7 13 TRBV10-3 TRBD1 CATGTGNSYEQYF TGTGCCACGGGGACAGGGAACTCCTACGAGCAGTACTTC
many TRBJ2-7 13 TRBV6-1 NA CASSEVPSYEQYF TGTGCCAGCAGTGAAGTTCCGTCCTACGAGCAGTACTTC
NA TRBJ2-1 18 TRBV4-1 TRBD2 CASSRPPGTSGRWDEQFF TGCGCCAGCAGCCGCCCTCCCGGGACTAGCGGGAGGTGGGATGAGCAGTTCTTC
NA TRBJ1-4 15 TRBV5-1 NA CASSLAGGVDEKLFF TGCGCCAGCAGCTTGGCGGGGGGAGTGGATGAAAAACTGTTTTTT
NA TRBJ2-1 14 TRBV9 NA CASSVLAEHNEQFF TGTGCCAGCAGCGTATTAGCGGAACACAATGAGCAGTTCTTC
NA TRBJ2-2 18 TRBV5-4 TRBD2 CASSLASGGRTNTGELFF TGTGCCAGCAGCTTGGCTAGCGGGGGACGAACGAACACCGGGGAGCTGTTTTTT
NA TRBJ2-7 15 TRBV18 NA CASSQTLAYRSEQYF TGTGCCAGCTCCCAGACCCTAGCGTACCGTAGCGAGCAGTACTTC
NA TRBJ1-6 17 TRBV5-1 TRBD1 CASSFTGTGKPIVPLHF TGCGCCAGCAGCTTTACCGGGACAGGGAAGCCCATCGTTCCCCTCCACTTT
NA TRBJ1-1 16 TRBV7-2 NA CASSLAYGKPNTEAFF TGTGCCAGCAGCTTAGCGTACGGGAAGCCAAACACTGAAGCTTTCTTT
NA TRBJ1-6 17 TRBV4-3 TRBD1 CASSQEYFSGQGRPIHF TGCGCCAGCAGCCAAGAATACTTTTCAGGACAGGGGCGCCCAATCCACTTT
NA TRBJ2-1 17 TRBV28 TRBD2 CASSSLYGGRSANEQFF TGTGCCAGCAGTTCCCTTTATGGCGGGAGGAGTGCCAATGAGCAGTTCTTC
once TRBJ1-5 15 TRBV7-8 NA CASSGGTNSNQPQHF TGTGCCAGCAGCGGAGGGACAAATAGCAATCAGCCCCAGCATTTT
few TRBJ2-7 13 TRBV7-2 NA CAIPGGQLNEQYF TGTGCCATCCCGGGGGGACAATTGAACGAGCAGTACTTC
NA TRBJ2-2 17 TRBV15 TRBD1 CATSRDRQGVKTGELFF TGTGCCACCAGCAGGGATCGACAGGGTGTTAAAACCGGGGAGCTGTTTTTT
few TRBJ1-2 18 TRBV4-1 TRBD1 CASSQEGSATGENYGYTF TGCGCCAGCAGCCAAGAAGGTTCCGCTACAGGGGAAAACTATGGCTACACCTTC
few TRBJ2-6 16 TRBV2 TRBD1 CASSPQGAGGANVLTF TGTGCCAGCAGCCCACAGGGGGCGGGTGGGGCCAACGTCCTGACTTTC
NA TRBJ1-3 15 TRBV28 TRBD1 CASSLPRGQRNTIYF TGTGCCAGCAGTTTACCCAGGGGGCAAAGAAACACCATATATTTT
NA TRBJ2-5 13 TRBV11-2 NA CASSLGGQETQYF TGTGCCAGCAGCTTAGGCGGGCAAGAGACCCAGTACTTC
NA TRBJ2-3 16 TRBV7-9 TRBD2 CASILQSGSRTDTQYF TGTGCCAGCATCCTACAGAGCGGGAGTAGGACAGATACGCAGTATTTT
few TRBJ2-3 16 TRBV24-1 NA CATSDPTGTSTDTQYF TGTGCCACCAGTGACCCGACAGGAACTAGCACAGATACGCAGTATTTT
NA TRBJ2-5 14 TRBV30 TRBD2 CAGGRGPWEETQYF TGTGCTGGGGGGAGGGGCCCGTGGGAAGAGACCCAGTACTTC
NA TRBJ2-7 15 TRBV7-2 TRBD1 CASSYSGQGTYEQYF TGTGCCAGCAGCTACTCCGGACAGGGGACCTACGAGCAGTACTTC
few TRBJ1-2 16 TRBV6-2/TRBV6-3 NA CASSSIYPGSDYGYTF TGTGCCAGCAGCTCGATTTACCCCGGGTCTGACTATGGCTACACCTTC
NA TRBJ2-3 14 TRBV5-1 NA CASSLGHVQDTQYF TGCGCCAGCAGCTTGGGACACGTGCAAGATACGCAGTATTTT
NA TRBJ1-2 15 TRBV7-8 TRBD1 CASSGQGRANYGYTF TGTGCCAGCAGCGGACAGGGGCGGGCTAACTATGGCTACACCTTC
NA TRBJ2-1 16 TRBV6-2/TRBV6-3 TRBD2 CASSLAGGNLYNEQFF TGTGCCAGCAGTCTAGCGGGGGGAAACCTCTACAATGAGCAGTTCTTC
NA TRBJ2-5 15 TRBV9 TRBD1 CASSKTRDSQETQYF TGTGCCAGCAGCAAAACAAGGGACAGTCAAGAGACCCAGTACTTC
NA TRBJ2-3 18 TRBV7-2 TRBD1 CASSSTGAFSSVADTQYF TGTGCCAGCAGCTCCACAGGGGCCTTCTCCTCAGTAGCAGATACGCAGTATTTT
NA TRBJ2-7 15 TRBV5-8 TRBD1 CASSSPGQGAQEQYF TGTGCCAGCAGCTCACCGGGACAGGGGGCGCAAGAGCAGTACTTC
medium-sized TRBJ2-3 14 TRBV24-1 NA CATPPPGALDTQYF TGTGCCACCCCTCCTCCAGGGGCATTGGATACGCAGTATTTT
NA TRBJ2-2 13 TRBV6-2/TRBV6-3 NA CASSPTFSGELFF TGTGCCAGCAGCCCGACATTTTCCGGGGAGCTGTTTTTT
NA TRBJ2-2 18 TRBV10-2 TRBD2 CASSDYVRGGPNTGELFF TGCGCCAGCAGTGATTATGTCCGCGGGGGACCGAACACCGGGGAGCTGTTTTTT
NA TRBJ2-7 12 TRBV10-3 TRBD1 CAISEGQVEQYF TGTGCCATCAGTGAGGGACAGGTCGAGCAGTACTTC